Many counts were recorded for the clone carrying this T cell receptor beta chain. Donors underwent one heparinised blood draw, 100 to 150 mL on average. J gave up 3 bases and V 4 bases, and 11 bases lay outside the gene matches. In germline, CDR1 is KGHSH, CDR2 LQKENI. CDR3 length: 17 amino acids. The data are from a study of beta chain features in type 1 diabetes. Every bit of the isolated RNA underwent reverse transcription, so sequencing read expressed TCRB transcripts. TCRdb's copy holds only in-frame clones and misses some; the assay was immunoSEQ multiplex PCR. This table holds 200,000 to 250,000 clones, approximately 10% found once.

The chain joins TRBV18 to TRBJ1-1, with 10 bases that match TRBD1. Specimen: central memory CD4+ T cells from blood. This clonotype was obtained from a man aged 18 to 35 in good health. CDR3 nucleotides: TGTGCCAGCTCACTACTAATGACAGGGGGCAAAGACACTGAAGCTTTCTTT. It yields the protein CASSLLMTGGKDTEAFF.